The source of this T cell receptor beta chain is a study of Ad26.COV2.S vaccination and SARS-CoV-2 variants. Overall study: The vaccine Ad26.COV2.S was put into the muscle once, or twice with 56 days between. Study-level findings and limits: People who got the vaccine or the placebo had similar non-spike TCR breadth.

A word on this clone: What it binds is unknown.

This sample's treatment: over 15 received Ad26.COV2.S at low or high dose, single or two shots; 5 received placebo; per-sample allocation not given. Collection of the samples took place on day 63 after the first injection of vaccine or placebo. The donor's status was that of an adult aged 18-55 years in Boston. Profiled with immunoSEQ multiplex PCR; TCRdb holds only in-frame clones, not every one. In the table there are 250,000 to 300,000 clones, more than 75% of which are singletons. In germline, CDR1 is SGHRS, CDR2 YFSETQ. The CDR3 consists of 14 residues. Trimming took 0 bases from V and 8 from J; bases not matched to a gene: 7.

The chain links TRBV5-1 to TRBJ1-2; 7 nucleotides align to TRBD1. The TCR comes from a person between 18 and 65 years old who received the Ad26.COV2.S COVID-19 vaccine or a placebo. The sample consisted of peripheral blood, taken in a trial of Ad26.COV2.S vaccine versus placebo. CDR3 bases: TGCGCCAGCAGCTTGGAAGACAGGGTATACGGCTACACCTTC. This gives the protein CASSLEDRVYGYTF. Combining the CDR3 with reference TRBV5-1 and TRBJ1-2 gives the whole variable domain KAGVTQTPRYLIKTRGQQVTLSCSPISGHRSVSWYQQTPGQGLQFLFEYFSETQRNKGNFPGRFSGRQFSNSRSEMNVSTLELGDSALYLCASSLEDRVYGYTFGSGTRLTVV.